This T cell receptor (beta chain) was captured by sequencing in a study of Tregs in tolerant kidney transplant recipients. Study-wide findings and caveats: Findings come from small patient numbers and require larger validation. Biological reproducibility was not directly addressed, but technical replication error appeared minimal.

Profiled with immunoSEQ multiplex PCR; TCRdb holds only in-frame clones, not every one. The sample has approximately 260,000 clones, about 80% seen once; the top ten hold over 0.5%. This clone was seen just once. The antigen is not known. The receptor comes from a human donor in good health. Material for sequencing was CD4+ T cells from blood.

CDR3 sequence: CASSPTSGGETQYF. In nucleotides, the CDR3 is TGTGCCAGCTCGCCCACTAGCGGGGGGGAGACCCAGTACTTC. The rearrangement links TRBV18 to TRBJ2-5; 12 nucleotides align to TRBD2. With V trimmed by 6 bases and J by 5 bases, 4 bases remained unmatched. The V gene's germline CDR1 is KGHSH and CDR2 LQKENI. The CDR3 consists of 14 residues.